Listed here are 12 T cell receptor beta chains from one sample, sequenced in a study of type 1 and type 2 diabetes patients. Genomic DNA was the PCR template. A primer set of 30 forward and 13 reverse primers amplified the CDR3. TCRdb independently ran MiXCR on the multiplex PCR reads; one entry per CDR3 protein. The top ten clones hold about 13% of a sample with 280,000 or so distinct CDR3 sequences, 45% to 60% of them seen once. The sample taken for sequencing was peripheral blood mononuclear cells (PBMCs). The receptors stem from a man aged 18 to 30 with type 2 diabetes.

This clonotype has more than one count but fewer than ten. The chain links TRBV20-1 to TRBJ2-1, with 8 bases aligning to TRBD1. With 5 bases clipped from V and 5 bases from J, the junction kept 8 bases outside the gene matches. Germline assignment: CDR1 DFQATT and CDR2 SNEGSKA (reference sequence). This CDR3 spans 14 amino acids. The DNA of the CDR3 is TGCAGTGCTCAGACGGAGGACAGGGACAATGAGCAGTTCTTC. This translates into CSAQTEDRDNEQFF.

The V gene is TRBV30, the J gene TRBJ1-2; unclear D gene. Trimming took 5 bases from V and 4 from J, leaving 8 bases between them. Per the germline V gene, CDR1 is GTSNPN and CDR2 is SVGIG (reference sequence). The CDR3 loop spans 11 amino acids. CDR3 bases: TGTGCCTGGGGTTTAGGCTATGGCTACACCTTC. This encodes CAWGLGYGYTF.

This clonotype was seen more than once but under ten times. The rearrangement joins TRBV4-3 to TRBJ1-6; D is unresolved. Trimming took 0 bases from V and 4 from J, leaving 13 bases between them. Germline CDR1 is LGHNA and CDR2 is YSLEER. The CDR3 covers 17 residues. CDR3 sequence reads: CASSQDKQASYNSPLHF. The CDR3 DNA is TGCGCCAGCAGCCAAGATAAGCAAGCTTCGTATAATTCACCCCTCCACTTT.

Ten or more counts support this clonotype. The chain employs TRBV15 and TRBJ1-1; D is possibly TRBD1 (5 bases). This CDR3 region has 14 residues. Between the trimmed V and J ends, which lost 0 bases and 4 bases, there was a span of 9 bases. CDR1 and CDR2 (germline): LNHNV, YYDKDF (reference sequence). The CDR3 sequence is CATSRDRVGTEAFF. In nucleotides, the CDR3 is TGTGCCACCAGCAGAGACAGGGTGGGCACTGAAGCTTTCTTT.

This clonotype was seen a few times. The V gene is TRBV6-6, the J gene TRBJ2-3; D may match TRBD1 or TRBD2 (6 bases each). Germline V gene data show CDR1 as MNHNY and CDR2 as SVGAGI (reference sequence). V lost 4 bases, J lost 5 bases, and 13 bases lay in between. This CDR3 comprises 14 residues. CDR3 DNA sequence: TGTGCCAGCAGTTTGTTAGGGGGGCTAGATACGCAGTATTTT. This sequence encodes CASSLLGGLDTQYF.

V usage is TRBV7-2 and J usage is TRBJ2-7; 7 bases fit TRBD1. With V trimmed by 2 bases and J by 3 bases, 7 bases remained unmatched. The CDR3 totals 15 residues. The germline CDR1 and CDR2 sequences are SGHTA and FQGNSA. In DNA form, the CDR3 reads TGTGCCAGCAGCTTATACCGGGACAGCTACTACGAGCAGTACTTC. Translation: CASSLYRDSYYEQYF.

On this clonotype itself: Germline and junction disagree at one end, which may indicate a read error. The rearrangement links TRBV7-2 to TRBJ2-3; tentative D call: TRBD1 (6 bases). CDR1 and CDR2 (germline): SGHTA, FQGNSA. CDR3 length equals 15 residues. The CDR3 here is CASSQDKQGTDTQYF. In DNA form, the CDR3 reads TGCGCCAGCAGCCAAGATAAACAGGGAACAGATACGCAGTATTTT.

This clonotype was observed a few times. This chain joins TRBV11-2 and TRBJ1-1; TRBD1 agrees at 9 bases. The CDR3 covers 12 residues. V shed 5 bases, J shed 11 bases, and the junction held 6 bases outside the gene matches. The germline V gene has CDR1 SGHAT and CDR2 FQNNGV. As DNA, the CDR3 is TGTGCCAGCAGCCGGGACAGGGAGAGGGCTTTCTTT. Protein product: CASSRDRERAFF. The full variable domain, its missing parts supplied by reference TRBV11-2 and TRBJ1-1, is EAGVAQSPRYKIIEKRQSVAFWCNPISGHATLYWYQQILGQGPKLLIQFQNNGVVDDSQLPKDRFSAERLKGVDSTLKIQPAKLEDSAVYLCASSRDRERAFFGQGTRLTVV.

This chain joins TRBV30 and TRBJ1-5; D is unclear. CDR1 and CDR2 (germline): GTSNPN, SVGIG (reference sequence). The CDR3 has 14 amino acids. Trimming stripped 2 bases from V and 6 bases from J, with 14 bases between. This CDR3 reads CAWSSERARQPQHF. The CDR3 region has the DNA TGTGCCTGGAGTTCAGAGCGGGCGCGTCAGCCCCAGCATTTT. The variable domain in full, with the rest retrieved from reference TRBV30 and TRBJ1-5, is SQTIHQWPATLVQPVGSPLSLECTVEGTSNPNLYWYRQAAGRGLQLLFYSVGIGQISSEVPQNLSASRPQDRQFILSSKKLLLSDSGFYLCAWSSERARQPQHFGDGTRLSIL.

About this clonotype itself: A read error may be the cause here, since a much bigger clone is one base away. The genes are TRBV2 and TRBJ2-7; D is uncertain. Germline V gene lookup returns CDR1 SNHLY and CDR2 FYNNEI. The CDR3 contains 14 residues. V shed 2 bases and J shed 2 bases, with 10 bases lying between them. The CDR3 DNA is TGTGCCAGCAGTGAACTCGGGCCCCCCTACGAGCAGTACTTC. This translates into CASSELGPPYEQYF.

The V gene is TRBV27, the J gene TRBJ2-5; unclear D gene. The V gene's germline CDR1 is MNHEY and CDR2 SMNVEV (reference sequence). The length of the CDR3 is 14 residues. With 6 bases removed from V and 5 bases from J, the gap between germline ends came to 16 bases. CDR3 residues: CASSDIRVRETQYF. Written as DNA, the CDR3 is TGTGCCAGCAGCGACATCCGGGTACGGGAGACCCAGTACTTC.

V usage is TRBV27 and J usage is TRBJ1-6; D unclear. The V gene's germline CDR1 is MNHEY and CDR2 SMNVEV (reference sequence). CDR3 length: 13 residues. V shed 5 bases and J shed 11 bases, with 13 bases lying between them. CDR3 nucleotide sequence: TGTGCCAGCAGTCCCCGACGACCCCCACCCCTCCACTTT. Translation gives CASSPRRPPPLHF.